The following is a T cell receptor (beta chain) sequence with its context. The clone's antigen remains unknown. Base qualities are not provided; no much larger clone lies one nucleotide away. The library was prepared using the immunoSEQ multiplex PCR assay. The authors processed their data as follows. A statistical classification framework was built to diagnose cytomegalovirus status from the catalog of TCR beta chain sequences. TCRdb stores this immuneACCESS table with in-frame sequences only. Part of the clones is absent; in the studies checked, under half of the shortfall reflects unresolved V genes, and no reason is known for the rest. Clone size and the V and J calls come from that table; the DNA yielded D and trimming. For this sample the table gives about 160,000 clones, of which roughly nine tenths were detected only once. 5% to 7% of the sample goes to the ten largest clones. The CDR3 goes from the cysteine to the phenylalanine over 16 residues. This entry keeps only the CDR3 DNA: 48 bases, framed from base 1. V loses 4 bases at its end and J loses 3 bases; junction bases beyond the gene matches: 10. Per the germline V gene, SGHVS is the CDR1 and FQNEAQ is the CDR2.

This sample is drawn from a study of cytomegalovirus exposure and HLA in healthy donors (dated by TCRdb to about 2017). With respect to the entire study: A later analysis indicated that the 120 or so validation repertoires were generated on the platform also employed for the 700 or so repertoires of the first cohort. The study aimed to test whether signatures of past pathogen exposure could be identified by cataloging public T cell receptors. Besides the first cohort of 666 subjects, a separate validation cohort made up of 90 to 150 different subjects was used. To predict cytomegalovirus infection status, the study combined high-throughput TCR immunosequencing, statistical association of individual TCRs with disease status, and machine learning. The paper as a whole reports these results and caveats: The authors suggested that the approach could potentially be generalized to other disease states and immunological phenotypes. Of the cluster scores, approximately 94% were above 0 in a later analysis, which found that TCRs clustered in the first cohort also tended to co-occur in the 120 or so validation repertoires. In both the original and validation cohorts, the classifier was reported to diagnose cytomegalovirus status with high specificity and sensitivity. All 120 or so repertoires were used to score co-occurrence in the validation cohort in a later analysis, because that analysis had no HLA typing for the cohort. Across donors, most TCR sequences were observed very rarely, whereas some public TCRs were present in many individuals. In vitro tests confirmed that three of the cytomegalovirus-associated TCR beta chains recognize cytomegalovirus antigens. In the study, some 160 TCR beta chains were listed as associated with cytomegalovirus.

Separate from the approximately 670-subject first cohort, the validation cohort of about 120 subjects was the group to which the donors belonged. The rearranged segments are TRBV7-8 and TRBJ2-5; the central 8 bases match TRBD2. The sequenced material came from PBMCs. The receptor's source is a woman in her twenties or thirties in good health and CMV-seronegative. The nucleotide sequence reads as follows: TGTGCCAGCAGCTACCGGGGACTAGTGGGTAAAGAGACCCAGTACTTC. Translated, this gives CASSYRGLVGKETQYF.